This T cell receptor (beta chain) comes out of a study of Graves' ophthalmopathy and Graves' hyperthyroidism. This clonotype was detected once. CDR3 length: 14 residues. The V and J ends lost 3 bases and 0 bases respectively, with 9 bases between them. From germline, CDR1 is SEHNR and CDR2 FQNEAQ (reference sequence). Lactation, pregnancy, uncontrolled infections and other autoimmune diseases were all grounds for excluding patients. Orbital computed tomography, together with clinical symptoms, serum thyroxine, TRAb and thyroid ultrasound, was used for diagnosis. The study amplified TCR beta CDR3 regions using RNA transcripts. RT-PCR with HTBI primers came first, then second-round multiplex PCR. One entry per CDR3 protein results from TCRdb running MiXCR on the multiplex PCR reads. The table includes around 1,000,000 distinct CDR3 sequences, less than 45% detected once.

This chain joins TRBV7-9 and TRBJ2-7; tentatively, D is TRBD2 (5 bases). The sequenced material came from peripheral blood or thyroid tissue (not recorded which). This clonotype was obtained from an adult man with Graves' hyperthyroidism. The CDR3 here is CASSLDWSSYEQYF. CDR3 bases: TGTGCCAGCAGCTTGGACTGGAGCTCCTACGAGCAGTACTTC.